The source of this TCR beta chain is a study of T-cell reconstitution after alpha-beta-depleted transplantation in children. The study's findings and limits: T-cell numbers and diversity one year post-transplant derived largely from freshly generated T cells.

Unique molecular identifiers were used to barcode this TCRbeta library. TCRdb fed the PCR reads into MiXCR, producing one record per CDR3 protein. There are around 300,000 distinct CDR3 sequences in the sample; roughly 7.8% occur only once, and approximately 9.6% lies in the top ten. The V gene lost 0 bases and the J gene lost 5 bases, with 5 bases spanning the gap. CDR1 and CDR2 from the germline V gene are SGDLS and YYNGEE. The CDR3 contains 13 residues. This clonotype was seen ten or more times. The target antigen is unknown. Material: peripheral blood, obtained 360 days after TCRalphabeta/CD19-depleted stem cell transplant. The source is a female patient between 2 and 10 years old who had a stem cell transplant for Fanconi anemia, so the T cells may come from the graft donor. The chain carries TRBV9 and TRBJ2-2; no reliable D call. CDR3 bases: TGTGCCAGCAGCGTAGGGGTGACCGGGGAGCTGTTTTTT. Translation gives CASSVGVTGELFF.